This T cell receptor (beta chain) was profiled in a study of blood T cell repertoires in COVID-19 (dated by TCRdb to about 2020). Some background on the complete study: The collaborator samples originated in the United States, Italy and Spain and spanned the acute and convalescent phases of COVID-19. The material from the prospective study consisted of cDNA or gDNA derived from T cells, B-cell-depleted T cells, or PBMCs. Deeply sampled blood TCRbeta repertoires from subjects exposed to, actively infected with, or recovered from COVID-19 were included in the dataset. The repertoires were released in a freely available public database intended as a resource for research on the immune response to SARS-CoV-2. The samples were drawn from two sources: the first 160 participants of the ongoing ImmuneRACE study, and 1,200 or so subjects contributed by 6 global collaborators. Nearly every sample came with metadata listing a de-identified subject ID, COVID-19 status, age in years and sex. Where available, HLA class I and class II types were obtained from metadata supplied by the sample provider rather than from assay-based typing. What the authors observed across the whole study: The amount of clinical and demographic metadata varied by source and participant and was provided uncurated.

Via the germline V gene, CDR1 is SGDLS and CDR2 YYNGEE. The CDR3 runs 15 residues from the cysteine to the phenylalanine. The sequence is cut down to CDR3 DNA, 45 bases in frame from base 1. V and J are truncated by 0 bases and 1 base respectively, leaving an intervening sequence of 10 bases. Worth noting for this clone: What antigen it recognizes has not been identified. Base qualities were left out, and no much larger clone turns up one base away.

TCRbeta CDR3 regions were amplified from genomic DNA using the immunoSEQ Assay, a bias-controlled multiplex PCR. Concerning the study's data processing: Within the assay, amplification of reference gene primers was used to estimate how many nucleated cells each sample contained. Sequence reads were collapsed and filtered to measure the absolute abundance of every unique TCRbeta CDR3 rearrangement. Productive Simpson clonality was computed per sample as the square root of Simpson's diversity index over productive rearrangements. The table was pulled from immuneACCESS by TCRdb, which kept in-frame rearrangements only. Such tables lose some clones; where checked, under half of the loss comes from unresolved V genes, and the rest has no known cause. V, J and clone size were drawn from that table, and D and trimming were deduced from the DNA. For this sample the table gives around 450,000 clones, of which roughly nine tenths were detected only once. Jointly, the top ten make up under 0.75% of the sample.

Enrolling through a virtual design, the prospective study's participants ranged in age from about 18 to 89 years and lived across 24 United States geographic areas. In the prospective study, cohorts were assigned on the basis of participant-reported clinical history obtained from a screening survey and a study questionnaire. Recovered participants in ImmuneRACE Cohort 3 were defined by two consecutive negative NP/OP PCR tests, clearance by a healthcare professional, or resolution of symptoms. In the prospective study, mobile phlebotomists collected whole blood, serum and a nasopharyngeal or oropharyngeal swab from each participant. Prospective study participants could optionally give additional blood draws and questionnaires over a roughly 2-month period. Prospective study blood samples were shipped either frozen or at room temperature before DNA extraction.

The sequence was collected from a woman between 18 and 29 years old who had recovered from COVID-19. The sequenced material came from PBMCs or T cells enriched from blood (not recorded which). The chain was built from TRBV9 and TRBJ1-1; tentative D gene TRBD1, with 6 bases matching. The nucleotide sequence reads as follows: TGTGCCAGCAGCGTAGGAGGGGGTCGGAACACTGAAGCTTTCTTT. The resulting protein is CASSVGGGRNTEAFF.